This TCR beta chain stems from a study of shared clonotypes between healthy human individuals. Recent vaccinations or acute infections were absent in the healthy HIV-negative adult donors. Generated by immunoSEQ multiplex PCR, the TCRdb table keeps only in-frame clones and is missing some. The table has millions of clones, roughly 94% seen once. This CDR3 has 12 residues. V was shortened by 6 bases and J by 3 bases, with 8 bases between the two germline ends. Germline CDR1 and CDR2: ENHRY and SYGVKD. The rearrangement links TRBV10-3 to TRBJ1-1; D not resolved. What was sequenced was naive CD4+ T cells sorted from blood. Subset denoted: CD45RA+ positively selected. The source of this sequence is a man younger than 35 in good health. The CDR3: CAISKVDTEAFF. CDR3 in DNA: TGTGCCATCAGCAAGGTAGACACTGAAGCTTTCTTT.